A single sample is the source of the 17 T cell receptor beta chains below, sequenced in a study of blood T cell repertoires in COVID-19. Clones were read by immunoSEQ multiplex PCR, and TCRdb kept only the in-frame ones, dropping some. The sample contains fewer than 250,000 clones, 84% of which appear only once. What was sequenced was PBMCs or T cells enriched from blood (not recorded which). The receptors shown here come from a man in his sixties who had recovered from COVID-19.

The chain joins TRBV5-5 to TRBJ2-5; D gene uncertain. Trimming took off 1 base at V and 2 bases at J, with 12 bases between the two ends. The germline CDR1 and CDR2 sequences are SGHKS and YYEKEE (reference sequence). This CDR3 has 15 amino acids. The CDR3 protein is CASSLLGDKQETQYF. The CDR3 nucleotides read TGTGCCAGCAGCTTGTTGGGCGACAAGCAAGAGACCCAGTACTTC.

The chain employs TRBV15 and TRBJ2-7, with D perhaps TRBD1 (5 bases). Germline CDR1 LNHNV, CDR2 YYDKDF (reference sequence). Between the trimmed V and J ends, which lost 1 base and 1 base, there was a span of 11 bases. The CDR3 has 15 amino acids. This CDR3 is CATSRVEDTSYEQYF. CDR3 DNA sequence: TGTGCCACCAGCAGAGTAGAGGACACGTCCTACGAGCAGTACTTC.

The V call is TRBV11-3, the J call TRBJ2-2; no definite D call. Germline V lookup: CDR1 SGHNT, CDR2 YENEEA. This CDR3 spans 13 amino acids. V was trimmed by 2 bases and J by 7 bases, leaving 8 bases between them. CDR3 in DNA: TGTGCCAGCAGCTTATCGGCGGACGGGGAGCTGTTTTTT. Translating gives CASSLSADGELFF.

This clone came up many times. V is TRBV18 and J is TRBJ2-7, with 7 bases fitting TRBD1. CDR1 and CDR2 from the germline V gene are KGHSH and LQKENI. V gave up 2 bases and J gave up 2 bases; unmatched junction bases: 6. The CDR3 runs to 15 residues. The DNA for the CDR3 is TGTGCCAGCTCACCAAAACAGGGGACCCCCTACGAGCAGTACTTC. It is translated as CASSPKQGTPYEQYF.

The V and J genes are TRBV5-1 and TRBJ2-3, with D possibly matching TRBD1 (6 bases). The CDR3 covers 15 residues. V shed 3 bases and J shed 4 bases, with 15 bases lying between them. The germline gives CDR1 SGHRS, CDR2 YFSETQ. The CDR3 coding sequence is TGCGCCAGCAGCTCGTGGTGGGGGCGGGCAGATACGCAGTATTTT. Translated: CASSSWWGRADTQYF. The entire variable domain, with the rest obtained from reference TRBV5-1 and TRBJ2-3, is as follows: KAGVTQTPRYLIKTRGQQVTLSCSPISGHRSVSWYQQTPGQGLQFLFEYFSETQRNKGNFPGRFSGRQFSNSRSEMNVSTLELGDSALYLCASSSWWGRADTQYFGPGTRLTVL.

The V gene is TRBV4-3, the J gene TRBJ1-1; 9 nucleotides match TRBD1. The CDR3 runs 14 residues. In germline, CDR1 is LGHNA, CDR2 YSLEER. Germline trimming cut 3 bases from V and 7 bases from J; bases unmatched to any gene: 6. The CDR3 DNA follows: TGCGCCAGCAGCCAGGAAACAGGGGGCGGTGAAGCTTTCTTT. Its protein is CASSQETGGGEAFF.

The V gene is TRBV5-1, the J gene TRBJ2-3, with TRBD2 matching 13 bases. The ends lost 3 bases at V and 1 base at J; junction bases unmatched: 5. CDR1 and CDR2 (germline): SGHRS, YFSETQ. CDR3 length: 17 residues. The CDR3 nucleotides are TGCGCCAGCAGCTGGATACTAGCGGGGGGGCGCACAGATACGCAGTATTTT. Translated, it gives CASSWILAGGRTDTQYF. Supplemented by reference TRBV5-1 and TRBJ2-3, the full variable domain reads KAGVTQTPRYLIKTRGQQVTLSCSPISGHRSVSWYQQTPGQGLQFLFEYFSETQRNKGNFPGRFSGRQFSNSRSEMNVSTLELGDSALYLCASSWILAGGRTDTQYFGPGTRLTVL.

The CDR3: CASSLVTGSAGNTIYF. CDR3 bases: TGTGCCAGCAGCTTAGTAACAGGGAGTGCTGGAAACACCATATATTTT. The chain links TRBV11-2 to TRBJ1-3, with a tentative D call TRBD1 (6 bases). Deletions cut 1 base from V and 2 bases from J, with 12 bases between. This CDR3 spans 16 amino acids. Germline CDR1 SGHAT, CDR2 FQNNGV.

This CDR3 is CASSAGQGAGQPQHF. Written as DNA, the CDR3 is TGCGCCAGCAGCGCAGGACAGGGTGCAGGGCAGCCCCAGCATTTT. The J gene is TRBJ1-5, the V gene TRBV5-1; TRBD1 agrees at 8 bases. The CDR3 covers 15 residues. The V segment lost 4 bases and the J segment 7 bases; nucleotides outside the gene matches: 10. The germline V gene has CDR1 SGHRS and CDR2 YFSETQ.

The chain carries TRBV7-9 and TRBJ1-1; D remains unclear. The CDR3 is 16 residues long. V was cut by 0 bases and J by 4 bases, with 15 bases left in between. The germline gives CDR1 SEHNR, CDR2 FQNEAQ (reference sequence). In DNA, the CDR3 is TGTGCCAGCAGCTTAGCTCTAGTGGACGGAGGCACTGAAGCTTTCTTT. Protein product: CASSLALVDGGTEAFF.

V gene TRBV11-3 combines with J gene TRBJ1-6, with D perhaps TRBD1 (6 bases). Germline V lookup: CDR1 SGHNT, CDR2 YENEEA. V was shortened by 5 bases and J by 13 bases, with 18 bases between the two germline ends. The CDR3 consists of 14 residues. This CDR3 reads CASSPGAGVGPLHF. In DNA form, the CDR3 reads TGTGCCAGCAGCCCAGGGGCAGGGGTAGGGCCCCTCCACTTT.

This chain links TRBV4-2 with TRBJ1-4; D is uncertain. Germline V gene data show CDR1 as LGHNA and CDR2 as YNFKEQ. V shed 0 bases and J shed 3 bases, with 14 bases lying between them. There are 17 residues in the CDR3. The DNA for the CDR3 is TGTGCCAGCAGCCAAGATCCAGCGCCCCGGGCTAATGAAAAACTGTTTTTT. The encoded protein is CASSQDPAPRANEKLFF.

V gene TRBV18 combines with J gene TRBJ1-1, with 9 bases lining up with TRBD1. Germline V CDR1 and CDR2: KGHSH, LQKENI. The CDR3 is 15 residues long. With V trimmed by 5 bases and J by 4 bases, 8 bases remained unmatched. DNA of the CDR3: TGTGCCAGCTCAGCCGGGACAGGGTGGCTCACTGAAGCTTTCTTT. It encodes CASSAGTGWLTEAFF. Filled out from reference TRBV18 and TRBJ1-1, the complete variable domain reads NAGVMQNPRHLVRRRGQEARLRCSPMKGHSHVYWYRQLPEEGLKFMVYLQKENIIDESGMPKERFSAEFPKEGPSILRIQQVVRGDSAAYFCASSAGTGWLTEAFFGQGTRLTVV.

V gene TRBV19 combines with J gene TRBJ2-4; possibly TRBD2 for D (6 bases). Deletions cut 6 bases from V and 5 bases from J, with 14 bases between. The CDR3 runs to 14 residues. CDR1 is LNHDA and CDR2 is SQIVND in the germline V gene (reference sequence). The CDR3 spells CASSDGTPQNIQYF. CDR3 coding DNA: TGTGCCAGTAGCGACGGGACTCCTCAAAACATTCAGTACTTC.

CDR3 sequence reads: CASSSLAGATDTQYF. Here the CDR3 DNA reads TGTGCCAGCAGCTCCTTAGCGGGAGCAACAGATACGCAGTATTTT. This chain uses TRBV5-6 with TRBJ2-3, with TRBD2 identical over 9 bases. The ends lost 3 bases at V and 3 bases at J; junction bases unmatched: 5. Per the germline V gene, CDR1 is SGHDT and CDR2 is YYEEEE. The CDR3 is 15 residues long.

The V gene is TRBV11-3, the J gene TRBJ2-7, with D maybe TRBD1 (7 bases). Germline V CDR1 and CDR2: SGHNT, YENEEA. This CDR3 has 14 residues. V lost 3 bases, J lost 5 bases, and 14 bases lay in between. CDR3 coding DNA: TGTGCCAGCAGCTTCTCAGGGGGGACGAACGAGCAGTACTTC. As protein: CASSFSGGTNEQYF.

The chain carries TRBV7-2 and TRBJ1-4; D remains unclear. The V gene lost 0 bases and the J gene lost 1 base, with 6 bases spanning the gap. The germline CDR1 and CDR2 sequences are SGHTA and FQGNSA. The CDR3 is 15 residues long. The CDR3 sequence: CASSLAGVTNEKLFF. The CDR3 bases are TGTGCCAGCAGCTTAGCGGGCGTAACTAATGAAAAACTGTTTTTT.